The 14 T cell receptor beta chains listed next were all sequenced from one sample in a study of T cell responses to AZD1222 COVID-19 vaccine. The protocol was immunoSEQ multiplex PCR, while the TCRdb copy is restricted to in-frame clones and leaves out a portion. Of about 120,000 clones listed, about nine tenths were seen once; the top ten hold 2% to 3%. The input for sequencing was peripheral blood, taken 28 days after the second AZD1222 dose. The receptors come from an adult who received the AZD1222 COVID-19 vaccine.

The sample holds a few counts of this clone. The chain combines TRBV7-9 with TRBJ2-7; no reliable D call. CDR1 and CDR2 (germline): SEHNR, FQNEAQ (reference sequence). The CDR3 is 11 amino acids. V lost 5 bases and J lost 4, with 6 bases in between. Here the CDR3 reads CASSHRYEQYF. The DNA of the CDR3 is TGTGCCAGCAGCCACCGGTACGAGCAGTACTTC. The whole variable domain, filled in from reference TRBV7-9 and TRBJ2-7, reads DTGVSQNPRHKITKRGQNVTFRCDPISEHNRLYWYRQTLGQGPEFLTYFQNEAQLEKSRLLSDRFSAERPKGSFSTLEIQRTEQGDSAMYLCASSHRYEQYFGPGTRLTVT.

The V gene is TRBV7-2, the J gene TRBJ2-3, with a tentative D call TRBD2 (5 bases). The V gene lost 1 base and the J gene lost 6 bases, with 14 bases spanning the gap. The CDR3 runs 15 residues. The germline V gene encodes CDR1 SGHTA and CDR2 FQGNSA. CDR3 residues: CASSLVALATDTQYF. CDR3 DNA sequence: TGTGCCAGCAGCTTAGTGGCTCTAGCCACGGATACGCAGTATTTT.

V usage is TRBV27 and J usage is TRBJ1-4, with a weak D call TRBD1 (5 bases). V lost 4 bases and J 6 bases, leaving 18 bases between the germline ends. The CDR3 sequence is 16 residues long. The V gene's germline CDR1 is MNHEY and CDR2 SMNVEV (reference sequence). CDR3 DNA sequence: TGTGCCAGCAGTTCTACCCCCAGGAGGGGAGATGAAAAACTGTTTTTT. This translates into CASSSTPRRGDEKLFF.

The chain links TRBV6-2 or TRBV6-3 to TRBJ2-7; D perhaps matches TRBD2 (6 bases). Germline V gene lookup returns CDR1 MNHEY and CDR2 SVGEGT. The CDR3 consists of 14 residues. The germline V and J ends were trimmed by 6 bases and 7 bases, with 19 bases remaining between them. CDR3 in amino acids: CASSPYAGTVEQYF. Here the CDR3 DNA reads TGTGCCAGCAGCCCCTATGCGGGGACCGTGGAGCAGTACTTC.

This chain uses TRBV5-4 with TRBJ2-3; tentatively, D is TRBD2 (6 bases). The V gene lost 2 bases and the J gene lost 2 bases, with 9 bases spanning the gap. The CDR3 loop spans 14 amino acids. CDR1 is SGHNT and CDR2 is YYREEE in the germline V gene (reference sequence). CDR3 in amino acids: CASSFGGLTDTQYF. The DNA of the CDR3 is TGTGCCAGCAGCTTTGGGGGACTCACAGATACGCAGTATTTT.

This chain uses TRBV7-2 with TRBJ2-3; unclear D gene. Germline V lookup: CDR1 SGHTA, CDR2 FQGNSA. The CDR3 has 12 residues. The germline V and J ends were trimmed by 1 base and 5 bases, with 4 bases remaining between them. This CDR3 reads CASSLVGDTQYF. In DNA, the CDR3 is TGTGCCAGCAGCTTAGTAGGAGATACGCAGTATTTT. The variable domain in full, with the rest retrieved from reference TRBV7-2 and TRBJ2-3, is GAGVSQSPSNKVTEKGKDVELRCDPISGHTALYWYRQSLGQGLEFLIYFQGNSAPDKSGLPSDRFSAERTGGSVSTLTIQRTQQEDSAVYLCASSLVGDTQYFGPGTRLTVL.

The chain has TRBV7-3 and TRBJ1-1, with unresolved D. Germline V gene data show CDR1 as SGHTA and CDR2 as FQGTGA. Trimming pared 1 base from V and 1 base from J, leaving 16 bases between. The CDR3 runs 17 residues. CDR3 loop: CASSLKSGSGPNTEAFF. Written as DNA, the CDR3 is TGTGCCAGCAGCTTAAAGTCGGGGAGTGGGCCGAACACTGAAGCTTTCTTT.

The J gene is TRBJ2-5, the V gene TRBV7-2, with D uncertain. The germline V gene has CDR1 SGHTA and CDR2 FQGNSA. The CDR3 totals 14 residues. V was trimmed by 1 base and J by 2 bases, leaving 8 bases between them. Here the CDR3 DNA reads TGTGCCAGCAGCTTAGAAAGGGTACAAGAGACCCAGTACTTC. It encodes CASSLERVQETQYF.

This chain links TRBV3-1 (or the pseudogene TRBV3-2) with TRBJ2-2, with 8 bases that match TRBD1. The trim removed 1 base at V and 4 bases at J, leaving 5 bases unmatched. The CDR3 extends over 16 amino acids. CDR1 and CDR2 from the germline V gene are LGHDT and YNNKEL (reference sequence). Here the CDR3 reads CASSQVRTGTTGELFF. The DNA of the CDR3 is TGTGCCAGCAGCCAAGTCCGGACAGGGACCACCGGGGAGCTGTTTTTT.

For this clone: Other DNA sequences in this sample translate to the same CDR3. This sequence joins TRBV5-1 and TRBJ1-1; D perhaps matches TRBD1 (5 bases). The CDR3 runs to 13 residues. V lost 6 bases and J lost 1, with 10 bases in between. Germline assignment: CDR1 SGHRS and CDR2 YFSETQ. CDR3 protein: CASTRGGNTEAFF. The DNA for the CDR3 is TGCGCCAGCACTAGGGGTGGGAACACTGAAGCTTTCTTT.

V usage is TRBV28 and J usage is TRBJ2-3; the D call may be TRBD1 or TRBD2 (6 bases each). V dropped 7 bases and J dropped 2 bases, with 13 bases sitting between them. Germline CDR1 and CDR2: MDHEN and SYDVKM. This CDR3 is built from 14 residues. The CDR3 DNA reads TGTGCCAGCACCCCGGCGGGACACACAGATACGCAGTATTTT. Protein sequence: CASTPAGHTDTQYF.

The chain employs TRBV4-3 and TRBJ1-2; 9 bases map to TRBD1. The V gene end was trimmed by 0 bases and the J gene end by 8 bases; junction bases not matched to a gene: 10. The CDR3 is 16 residues long. Germline V CDR1 and CDR2: LGHNA, YSLEER. CDR3 nucleotide sequence: TGCGCCAGCAGCCAAGAACGGCTGCGGGACAGGGACGGCTACACCTTC. The encoded protein is CASSQERLRDRDGYTF.

This chain links TRBV7-2 with TRBJ1-3, with TRBD1 as a possible D gene (5 bases). Germline V gene lookup returns CDR1 SGHTA and CDR2 FQGNSA. V was pared by 5 bases and J by 12 bases, with 23 bases between. There are 15 residues in the CDR3. In DNA, the CDR3 is TGTGCCAGCAGCACGTCGATGCGGGGCAGGGATGGCATATATTTT. Translating it yields CASSTSMRGRDGIYF.

The genes are TRBV30 and TRBJ2-3; 8 positions agree with TRBD2. Trimming took 4 bases from V and 9 from J; bases not matched to a gene: 6. The CDR3 totals 12 residues. CDR1 GTSNPN and CDR2 SVGIG come from the germline V gene (reference sequence). The CDR3 spells CAWTAGGDTQYF. The CDR3 region has the DNA TGTGCCTGGACGGCCGGGGGGGACACGCAGTATTTT.